The text below deals with one T cell receptor (beta chain). An end of the junction differs from the germline gene, which may be a read error. The sample is drawn from a study of tumor-infiltrating lymphocytes in oesophageal squamous cell carcinoma. One entry per CDR3 protein, called by TCRdb with MiXCR from the PCR reads. The data contain almost 20,000 distinct CDR3 sequences, 30% to 50% of them singletons. The CDR3 sequence is 15 residues long. This chain joins TRBV5-3 and TRBJ2-5; D perhaps matches TRBD1 (7 bases). TRBV5-3 is annotated as an ORF whose role is uncertain. This receptor was taken from a male donor with esophageal squamous cell carcinoma. Sequenced sample: blood. In DNA form, the CDR3 reads TGTGCCGGAAGCCCGGAGGGGGCGGGACAAGAGACCCAGTACTTC. Translated, it gives CAGSPEGAGQETQYF.